This TCR beta chain was captured by sequencing in a study of post-analysis software for immune sequencing data. Study summary: Disease courses included relapsing-remitting, secondary progressive and progressive-relapsing multiple sclerosis. Study results and limitations: Controls significantly exceeded multiple sclerosis patients in normalized Chao1 diversity. Strong same-batch co-clustering of samples appeared with F measure clustering. Roughly 5 TRBV segments, TRBV5-6, TRBV5-1 and TRBV20-1 among them, were found more frequent in patients than controls.

CDR3 length equals 15 residues. Germline V gene lookup returns CDR1 SGHDN and CDR2 FVKESK. V lost 2 bases to trimming and J lost 8 bases, with 15 bases between them. Points on this clonotype: Its cognate antigen is unknown.

Libraries were made from TCR beta cDNA, and they carried unique molecular identifiers. When 1 to 10 million T cells were used, they gave some 520,000 cDNA molecules. TCRdb re-called the PCR reads with MiXCR, one entry per CDR3 protein. The sample contains fewer than 850,000 distinct CDR3 sequences, just over 45% of which appear only once. The sequence derives from a girl aged 10-17 years with multiple sclerosis. Specimen: blood. The genes are TRBV14 and TRBJ1-4; D is uncertain. The CDR3 bases are TGTGCCAGCAGCCAACTTCTTGGAAATCACGAAAAACTGTTTTTT. Its translation is CASSQLLGNHEKLFF.